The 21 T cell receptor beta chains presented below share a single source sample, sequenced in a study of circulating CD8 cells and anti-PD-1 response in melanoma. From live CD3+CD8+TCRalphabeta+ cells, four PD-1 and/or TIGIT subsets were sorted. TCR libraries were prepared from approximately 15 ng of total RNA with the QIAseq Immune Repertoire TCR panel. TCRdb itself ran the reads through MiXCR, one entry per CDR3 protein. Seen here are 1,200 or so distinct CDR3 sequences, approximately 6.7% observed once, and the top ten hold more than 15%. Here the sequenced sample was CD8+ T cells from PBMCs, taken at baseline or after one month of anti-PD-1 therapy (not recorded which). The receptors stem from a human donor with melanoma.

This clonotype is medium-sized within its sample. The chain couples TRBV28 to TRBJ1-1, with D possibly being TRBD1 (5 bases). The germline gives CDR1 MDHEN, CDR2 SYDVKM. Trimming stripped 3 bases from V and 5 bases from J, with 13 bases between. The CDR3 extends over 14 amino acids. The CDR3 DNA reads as TGTGCCAGCAGTTTTTCAGGGCTAGGGACTGAAGCTTTCTTT. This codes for CASSFSGLGTEAFF.

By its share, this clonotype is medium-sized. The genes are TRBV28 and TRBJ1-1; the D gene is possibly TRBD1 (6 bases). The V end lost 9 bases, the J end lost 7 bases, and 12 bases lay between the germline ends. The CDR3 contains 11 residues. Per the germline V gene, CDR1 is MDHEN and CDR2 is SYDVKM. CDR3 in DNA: TGTGCCAGTCGCAAGGGGGTTGAAGCTTTCTTT. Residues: CASRKGVEAFF.

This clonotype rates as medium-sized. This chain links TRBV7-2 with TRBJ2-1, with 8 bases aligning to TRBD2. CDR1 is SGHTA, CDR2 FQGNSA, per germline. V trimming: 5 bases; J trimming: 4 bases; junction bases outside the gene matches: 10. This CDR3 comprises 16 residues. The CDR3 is CASSALAANQYNEQFF. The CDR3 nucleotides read TGTGCCAGCAGCGCACTAGCGGCCAATCAATACAATGAGCAGTTCTTC.

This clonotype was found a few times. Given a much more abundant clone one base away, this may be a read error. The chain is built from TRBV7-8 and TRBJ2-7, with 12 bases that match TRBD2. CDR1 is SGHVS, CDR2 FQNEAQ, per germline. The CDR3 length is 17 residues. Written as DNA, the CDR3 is TGTGCCAGCGGCTTACTTATAACGAGACTAGCGGGAGACGAGCAGTACTTC. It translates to CASGLLITRLAGDEQYF.

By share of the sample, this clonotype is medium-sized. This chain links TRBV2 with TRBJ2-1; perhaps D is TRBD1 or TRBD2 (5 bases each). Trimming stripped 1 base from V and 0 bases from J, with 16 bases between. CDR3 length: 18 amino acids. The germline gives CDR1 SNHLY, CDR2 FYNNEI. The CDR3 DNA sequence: TGTGCCAGCAGTGAAGGAGGGGCTAAGGGCGTCTCCTACAATGAGCAGTTCTTC. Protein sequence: CASSEGGAKGVSYNEQFF.

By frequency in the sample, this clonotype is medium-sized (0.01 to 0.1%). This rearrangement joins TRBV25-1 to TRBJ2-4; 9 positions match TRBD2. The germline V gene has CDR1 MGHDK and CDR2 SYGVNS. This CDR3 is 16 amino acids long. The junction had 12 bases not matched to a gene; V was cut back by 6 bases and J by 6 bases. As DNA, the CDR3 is TGTGCCAGCAGCGCTGCGGGGCGGGAGGGCCGAAACATTCAGTACTTC. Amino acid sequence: CASSAAGREGRNIQYF.

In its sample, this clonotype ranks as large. CDR3 protein: CASSHPGRGIDEQFF. The CDR3 bases are TGTGCCAGCAGCCACCCCGGCAGGGGGATAGATGAGCAGTTCTTC. The rearrangement joins TRBV28 to TRBJ2-1; 7 bases match TRBD1. Germline V gene data show CDR1 as MDHEN and CDR2 as SYDVKM. V shed 6 bases and J 8 bases; nucleotides not matched to a gene: 13. The CDR3 spans 15 residues.

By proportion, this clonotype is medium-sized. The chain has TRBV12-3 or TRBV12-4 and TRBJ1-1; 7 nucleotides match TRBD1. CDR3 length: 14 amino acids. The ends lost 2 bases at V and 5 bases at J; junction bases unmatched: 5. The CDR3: CASSLSSGGTEAFF. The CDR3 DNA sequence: TGTGCCAGCAGTTTAAGTTCAGGGGGGACTGAAGCTTTCTTT.

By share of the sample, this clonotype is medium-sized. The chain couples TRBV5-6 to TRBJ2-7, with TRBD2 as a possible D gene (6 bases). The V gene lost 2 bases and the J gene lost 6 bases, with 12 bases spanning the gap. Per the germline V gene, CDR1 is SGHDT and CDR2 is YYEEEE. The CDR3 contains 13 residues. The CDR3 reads CASSFGTAREQYF. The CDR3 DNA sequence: TGTGCCAGCAGCTTCGGGACTGCTCGCGAGCAGTACTTC.

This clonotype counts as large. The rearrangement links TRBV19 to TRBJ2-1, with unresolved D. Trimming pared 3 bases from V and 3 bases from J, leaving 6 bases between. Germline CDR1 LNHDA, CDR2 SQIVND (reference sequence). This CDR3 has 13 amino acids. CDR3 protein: CASSITGYNEQFF. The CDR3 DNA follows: TGTGCCAGTAGTATTACCGGCTACAATGAGCAGTTCTTC.

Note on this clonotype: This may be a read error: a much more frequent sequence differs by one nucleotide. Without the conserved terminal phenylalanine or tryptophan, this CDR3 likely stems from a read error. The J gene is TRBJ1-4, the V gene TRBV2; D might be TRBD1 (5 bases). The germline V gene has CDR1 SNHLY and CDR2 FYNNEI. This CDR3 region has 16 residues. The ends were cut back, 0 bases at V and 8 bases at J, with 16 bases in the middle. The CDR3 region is CASSEALRDPREKLFS. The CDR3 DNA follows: TGTGCCAGCAGTGAAGCGCTTCGGGACCCGAGGGAAAAACTGTTTTCT.

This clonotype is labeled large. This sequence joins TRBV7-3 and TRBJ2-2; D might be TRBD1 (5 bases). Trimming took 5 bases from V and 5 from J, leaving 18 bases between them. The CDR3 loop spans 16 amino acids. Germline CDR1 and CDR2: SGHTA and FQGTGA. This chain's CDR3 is CASSPPQGIGTGELFF. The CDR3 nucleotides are TGTGCCAGCAGCCCCCCCCAGGGTATCGGGACCGGGGAGCTGTTTTTT.

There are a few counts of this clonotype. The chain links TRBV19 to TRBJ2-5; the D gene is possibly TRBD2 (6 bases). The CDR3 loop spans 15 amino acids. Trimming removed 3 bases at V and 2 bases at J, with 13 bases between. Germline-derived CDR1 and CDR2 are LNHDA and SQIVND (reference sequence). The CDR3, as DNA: TGTGCCAGTAGTATGGGAGGACACGGACAAGAGACCCAGTACTTC. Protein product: CASSMGGHGQETQYF. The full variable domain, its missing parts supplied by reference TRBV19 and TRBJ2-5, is DGGITQSPKYLFRKEGQNVTLSCEQNLNHDAMYWYRQDPGQGLRLIYYSQIVNDFQKGDIAEGYSVSREKKESFPLTVTSAQKNPTAFYLCASSMGGHGQETQYFGPGTRLLVL.

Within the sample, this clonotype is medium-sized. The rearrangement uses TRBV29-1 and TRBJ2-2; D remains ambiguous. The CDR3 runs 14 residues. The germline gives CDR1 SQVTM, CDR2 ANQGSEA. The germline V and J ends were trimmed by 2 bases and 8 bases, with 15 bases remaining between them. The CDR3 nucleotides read TGCAGCGTTGAAACCGGACGGAGTGCGGGGGAGCTGTTTTTT. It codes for CSVETGRSAGELFF.

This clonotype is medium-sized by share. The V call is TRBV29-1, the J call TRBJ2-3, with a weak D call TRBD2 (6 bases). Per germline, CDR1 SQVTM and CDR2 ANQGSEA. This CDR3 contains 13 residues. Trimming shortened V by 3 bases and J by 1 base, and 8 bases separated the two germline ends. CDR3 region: CSVEGGGTDTQYF. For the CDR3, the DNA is TGCAGCGTTGAGGGGGGAGGCACAGATACGCAGTATTTT.

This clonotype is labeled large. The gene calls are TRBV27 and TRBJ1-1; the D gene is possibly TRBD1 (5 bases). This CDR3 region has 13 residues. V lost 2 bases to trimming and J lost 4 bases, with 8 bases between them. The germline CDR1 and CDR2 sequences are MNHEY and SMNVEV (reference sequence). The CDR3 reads CASSLGGITEAFF. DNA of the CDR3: TGTGCCAGCAGTTTAGGGGGTATCACTGAAGCTTTCTTT.

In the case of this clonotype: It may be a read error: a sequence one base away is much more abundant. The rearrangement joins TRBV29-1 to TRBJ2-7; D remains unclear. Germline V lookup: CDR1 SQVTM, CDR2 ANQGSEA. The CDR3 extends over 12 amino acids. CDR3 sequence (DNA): TGCAGCGTTGAAGGACCGAGGTACGAGCGGTACTTC. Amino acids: CSVEGPRYERYF.

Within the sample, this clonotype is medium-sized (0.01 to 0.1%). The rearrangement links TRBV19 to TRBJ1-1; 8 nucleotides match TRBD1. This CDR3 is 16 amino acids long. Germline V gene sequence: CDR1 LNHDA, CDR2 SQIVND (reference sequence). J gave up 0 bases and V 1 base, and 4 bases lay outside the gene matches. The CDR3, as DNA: TGTGCCAGTAGTATAGGGACAGGGCGTTTGAACACTGAAGCTTTCTTT. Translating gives CASSIGTGRLNTEAFF.

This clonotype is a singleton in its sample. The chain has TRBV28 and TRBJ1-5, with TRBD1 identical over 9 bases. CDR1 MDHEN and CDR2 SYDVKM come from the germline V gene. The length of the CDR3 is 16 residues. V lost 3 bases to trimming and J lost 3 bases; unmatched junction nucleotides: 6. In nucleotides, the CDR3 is TGTGCCAGCAGTTTGTGGACAGGGGCCTTCAATCAGCCCCAGCATTTT. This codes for CASSLWTGAFNQPQHF.

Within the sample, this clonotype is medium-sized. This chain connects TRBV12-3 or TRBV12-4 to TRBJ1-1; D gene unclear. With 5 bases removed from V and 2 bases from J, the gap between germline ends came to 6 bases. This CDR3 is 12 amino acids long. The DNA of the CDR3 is TGTGCCAGCAGTCTATTTAACACTGAAGCTTTCTTT. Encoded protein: CASSLFNTEAFF.

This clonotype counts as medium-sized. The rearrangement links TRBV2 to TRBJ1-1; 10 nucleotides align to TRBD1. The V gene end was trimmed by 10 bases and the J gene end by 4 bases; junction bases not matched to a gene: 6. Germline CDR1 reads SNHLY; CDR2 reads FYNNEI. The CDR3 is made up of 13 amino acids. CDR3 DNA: TGTGCCAAAACACGGACAGGGGGCACTGAAGCTTTCTTT. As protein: CAKTRTGGTEAFF.